Listed here are 21 T cell receptor beta chains from one sample, sequenced in a study of CD8 T cells in ankylosing spondylitis. Notes on the study in general: A TCR beta motif of eight or nine highly homologous variants seemed to mark ankylosing spondylitis blood.

No antigen has been identified for these receptors. TCRdb reanalysed the 5' RACE reads using MiXCR and keeps one entry per CDR3 protein. The sample consists of 800,000 to 900,000 distinct CDR3 sequences, 10% to 15% of them appearing once. The sample consisted of blood, either unsorted or a sorted T cell fraction (not recorded which). The origin of the receptors is a male donor with ankylosing spondylitis.

The chain links TRBV7-2 to TRBJ2-7, with 9 positions matching TRBD2. The CDR3 length is 15 residues. The V gene's germline CDR1 is SGHTA and CDR2 FQGNSA. The trim removed 5 bases at V and 5 bases at J, leaving 10 bases unmatched. The CDR3 loop is CASSAKGLAMNEQYF. The CDR3 DNA is TGTGCCAGCAGCGCGAAAGGACTAGCGATGAACGAGCAGTACTTC.

There are many counts of this clonotype. The gene calls are TRBV5-1 and TRBJ2-7, with TRBD2 matching 8 bases. The trim removed 0 bases at V and 6 bases at J, leaving 8 bases unmatched. Looked up from germline, CDR1 is SGHRS and CDR2 is YFSETQ. This CDR3 spans 15 amino acids. CDR3 residues: CASSLDTAGASEQYF. As DNA, the CDR3 is TGCGCCAGCAGCTTGGATACAGCGGGAGCCTCCGAGCAGTACTTC.

This sequence joins TRBV11-1 and TRBJ2-6; the D call may be TRBD1 or TRBD2 (6 bases each). V shed 6 bases and J shed 5 bases, with 14 bases lying between them. There are 15 residues in the CDR3. Germline V gene sequence: CDR1 SGHAT, CDR2 FQDESV (reference sequence). Here the CDR3 reads CASSPRGARANVLTF. The CDR3 DNA follows: TGTGCCAGCAGTCCAAGGGGGGCCCGGGCCAACGTCCTGACTTTC.

The CDR3 spells CASSQEEVVYEQYF. In nucleotides, the CDR3 is TGTGCCAGCAGCCAAGAGGAGGTAGTGTACGAGCAGTACTTC. This chain connects TRBV4-2 to TRBJ2-7, with a weak D call TRBD2 (5 bases). Deletions cut 0 bases from V and 4 bases from J, with 10 bases between. This CDR3 region has 14 residues. Germline V CDR1 and CDR2: LGHNA, YNFKEQ.

This clonotype occurred many times. The chain uses TRBV7-2 and TRBJ1-1; no reliable D call. V was clipped by 4 bases and J by 6 bases, with 18 bases between them. Germline-derived CDR1 and CDR2 are SGHTA and FQGNSA. CDR3 length: 15 residues. DNA for the CDR3: TGTGCCAGCAGCTACTCAGGTAATAGGTACGCTGAAGCTTTCTTT. Its translation: CASSYSGNRYAEAFF.

In this sample, this clonotype turned up many times. The V and J genes are TRBV5-1 and TRBJ2-1, with 7 bases that match TRBD1. The CDR3 is made up of 14 amino acids. Germline lookup yields CDR1 SGHRS and CDR2 YFSETQ. After removal of 2 bases from V and 3 bases from J, the junction contained 2 bases not matched to a gene. The chain's CDR3 is CASSFGQDYNEQFF. CDR3 DNA sequence: TGCGCCAGCAGCTTTGGACAGGACTACAATGAGCAGTTCTTC.

The chain is built from TRBV18 and TRBJ1-1, with D unresolved. Trimming cost V 1 base and J 6 bases, with 9 bases left between them. The CDR3 consists of 13 residues. Germline V gives CDR1 KGHSH, CDR2 LQKENI. This chain's CDR3 is CASSPQWGSEAFF. Here the CDR3 DNA reads TGTGCCAGCTCACCACAGTGGGGTTCTGAAGCTTTCTTT.

J is TRBJ2-1 and V is TRBV11-3; TRBD2 might be the D (6 bases). V was cut by 5 bases and J by 5 bases, with 13 bases left in between. Germline CDR1 SGHNT, CDR2 YENEEA. This CDR3 is built from 14 residues. CDR3 sequence: CASSSGLRDNEQFF. For the CDR3, the DNA is TGTGCCAGCAGCAGCGGACTAAGAGACAATGAGCAGTTCTTC.

This clonotype was counted only a few times. This chain connects TRBV6-1 to TRBJ1-5, with D possibly being TRBD1 (5 bases). Trimming shortened V by 5 bases and J by 7 bases, and 18 bases separated the two germline ends. The CDR3 totals 15 residues. Germline V gene data show CDR1 as MNHNS and CDR2 as SASEGT. The CDR3, as DNA: TGTGCCAGCAGTCAAGATAGCCGGGGCTGGCAGCCCCAGCATTTT. Translated: CASSQDSRGWQPQHF.

The V gene is TRBV20-1, the J gene TRBJ2-7; D unclear. Looked up from germline, CDR1 is DFQATT and CDR2 is SNEGSKA (reference sequence). V was clipped by 6 bases and J by 0 bases, with 12 bases between them. The CDR3 is made up of 13 amino acids. CDR3 in amino acids: CSAKAPNSYEQYF. CDR3 coding DNA: TGCAGTGCCAAAGCGCCCAACTCCTACGAGCAGTACTTC.

At least ten counts were recorded for this clonotype. V and J are TRBV20-1 and TRBJ1-2, with D perhaps TRBD1 (5 bases). V dropped 6 bases and J dropped 7 bases, with 24 bases sitting between them. The CDR3 length is 15 residues. CDR1 and CDR2 (germline): DFQATT, SNEGSKA (reference sequence). The CDR3 loop is CSAPRGTALNGGYTF. Written as DNA, the CDR3 is TGCAGTGCACCGCGCGGGACTGCCCTGAACGGTGGCTACACCTTC.

Many counts were recorded for this clonotype. The rearrangement joins TRBV6-1 to TRBJ2-3; D is possibly TRBD2 (5 bases). The CDR3 runs 13 residues. V gave up 11 bases and J gave up 3 bases, with 15 bases separating them. CDR1 is MNHNS and CDR2 is SASEGT in the germline V gene. The CDR3 DNA is TGTGCCGTGCTAAGCTGGAGGACAGATACGCAGTATTTT. Translating gives CAVLSWRTDTQYF.

This clonotype was detected a few times. The chain couples TRBV7-2 to TRBJ2-3, with D uncertain. Germline CDR1 reads SGHTA; CDR2 reads FQGNSA. The CDR3 has 13 amino acids. V gave up 0 bases and J gave up 4 bases, with 5 bases separating them. In DNA, the CDR3 is TGTGCCAGCAGCTTAGCCCCCGCAGATACGCAGTATTTT. This encodes CASSLAPADTQYF.

In its sample, this clonotype was seen a few times. The V and J genes are TRBV6-5 and TRBJ1-4; 7 bases map to TRBD1. Looked up from germline, CDR1 is MNHEY and CDR2 is SVGAGI. V was pared by 4 bases and J by 4 bases, with 6 bases of the junction left unmatched. This CDR3 spans 15 amino acids. The CDR3 DNA is TGTGCCAGCAGTTCCCCCGGGACAGTTAATGAAAAACTGTTTTTT. Amino acid sequence: CASSSPGTVNEKLFF.

This clonotype was recorded many times. The gene calls are TRBV7-6 and TRBJ2-7; no clear D. Trimming took 0 bases from V and 0 from J, leaving 6 bases between them. The CDR3 spans 14 residues. CDR1 and CDR2 (germline): SGHVS, FNYEAQ. The DNA for the CDR3 is TGTGCCAGCAGCTTAGCCTTTGGCTCCTACGAGCAGTACTTC. The encoded protein is CASSLAFGSYEQYF.

This clonotype has a single count. The genes are TRBV18 and TRBJ2-5; D unresolved. Trimming removed 1 base from V and 5 bases from J, with 11 bases in between. The CDR3 spans 14 residues. Germline lookup yields CDR1 KGHSH and CDR2 LQKENI. CDR3 sequence: CASSPLDSGETQYF. The DNA for the CDR3 is TGTGCCAGCTCACCACTTGATTCCGGGGAGACCCAGTACTTC.

The rearrangement joins TRBV5-1 to TRBJ2-2; D gene unclear. From germline, CDR1 is SGHRS and CDR2 YFSETQ. Trimming cost V 7 bases and J 4 bases, with 14 bases left between them. The CDR3 loop spans 14 amino acids. The CDR3 protein is CASLGGDLTGELFF. CDR3 nucleotides: TGCGCCAGCCTCGGTGGAGACCTCACCGGGGAGCTGTTTTTT.

This rearrangement joins TRBV20-1 to TRBJ2-7; TRBD2 matches 11 bases. CDR3 size: 14 residues. The germline V gene has CDR1 DFQATT and CDR2 SNEGSKA (reference sequence). With 3 bases clipped from V and 3 bases from J, the junction kept 4 bases outside the gene matches. CDR3 sequence reads: CSASRGTSGYEQYF. The CDR3 DNA reads TGCAGTGCTAGCAGGGGGACTAGCGGCTACGAGCAGTACTTC.

This clonotype has more than one count but fewer than ten. V usage is TRBV5-6 and J usage is TRBJ2-2, with D maybe TRBD2 (5 bases). The CDR3 totals 16 residues. Deletions cut 1 base from V and 4 bases from J, with 14 bases between. The germline gives CDR1 SGHDT, CDR2 YYEEEE. CDR3 region: CASSLFRQDSTGELFF. The CDR3 DNA reads as TGTGCCAGCAGCTTGTTCCGCCAGGACTCCACCGGGGAGCTGTTTTTT.

V and J are TRBV6-6 and TRBJ1-1, with a weak D call TRBD1 (6 bases). This CDR3 comprises 13 residues. With 3 bases removed from V and 7 bases from J, the gap between germline ends came to 12 bases. The germline CDR1 and CDR2 sequences are MNHNY and SVGAGI (reference sequence). This CDR3 is CASSYDRIDEAFF. The DNA for the CDR3 is TGTGCCAGCAGTTATGACAGGATTGATGAAGCTTTCTTT.

This chain uses TRBV18 with TRBJ2-5; D is perhaps TRBD1 (6 bases). This CDR3 spans 16 amino acids. Trimming stripped 4 bases from V and 5 bases from J, with 20 bases between. Germline loops: CDR1 KGHSH, CDR2 LQKENI. CDR3 in DNA: TGTGCCAGCTCACTATTTCAGGGACAAGAGGGCGAGACCCAGTACTTC. Amino acid sequence: CASSLFQGQEGETQYF.